Presented here are 23 T cell receptor beta chains from one specimen sequenced in a study of blood T cell repertoires in COVID-19. Some clones are missing from TCRdb's copy, which holds only in-frame ones; the method was immunoSEQ multiplex PCR. The sample has around 200,000 clones, over 75% seen once. Input material: peripheral blood. The receptors come from a man aged 55 to 70 with acute or convalescent COVID-19.

The rearrangement uses TRBV2 and TRBJ2-3; D is undetermined. Per the germline V gene, CDR1 is SNHLY and CDR2 is FYNNEI. The CDR3 has 11 amino acids. Trimming cost V 8 bases and J 6 bases, with 9 bases left between them. The CDR3 bases are TGTGCCAGCGACCTCAGGGATACGCAGTATTTT. It encodes CASDLRDTQYF.

The chain uses TRBV7-2 and TRBJ1-5; TRBD1 agrees at 9 bases. The CDR3 consists of 14 residues. Germline CDR1 and CDR2: SGHTA and FQGNSA. Trimming cost V 3 bases and J 5 bases; bases outside gene matches: 2. CDR3 loop: CASSFTGGDQPQHF. CDR3 in DNA: TGTGCCAGCAGCTTTACAGGGGGCGATCAGCCCCAGCATTTT.

V gene TRBV5-4 combines with J gene TRBJ2-2, with TRBD1 identical over 8 bases. The CDR3 runs 16 residues. Trimming cost V 4 bases and J 2 bases; bases outside gene matches: 7. CDR1 and CDR2 from the germline V gene are SGHNT and YYREEE (reference sequence). The CDR3 is CASSPYRGINTGELFF. CDR3 DNA: TGTGCCAGCAGCCCGTACAGGGGGATAAACACCGGGGAGCTGTTTTTT. Full variable domain (rest looked up from reference TRBV5-4 and TRBJ2-2): ETGVTQSPTHLIKTRGQQVTLRCSSQSGHNTVSWYQQALGQGPQFIFQYYREEENGRGNFPPRFSGLQFPNYSSELNVNALELDDSALYLCASSPYRGINTGELFFGEGSRLTVL.

This clone was seen just once. CDR3 DNA sequence: TGTGCCAGCTCACCTCCTGGAGTACCGTACAATGAGCAGTTCTTC. It translates to CASSPPGVPYNEQFF. The chain has TRBV18 and TRBJ2-1; D is ambiguous. This CDR3 comprises 15 residues. V shed 3 bases and J shed 4 bases, with 13 bases lying between them. Germline CDR1 KGHSH, CDR2 LQKENI.

CDR3 loop: CASSAPAREGGNIQYF. The CDR3 bases are TGTGCCAGCAGCGCCCCGGCCCGGGAGGGTGGGAACATTCAGTACTTC. The chain recombines TRBV28 with TRBJ2-4; 8 bases map to TRBD2. V shed 6 bases, J shed 7 bases, and the junction held 14 bases outside the gene matches. The CDR3 covers 16 residues. Germline loops: CDR1 MDHEN, CDR2 SYDVKM.

V is TRBV2 and J is TRBJ2-7, with D tentatively TRBD2 (6 bases). Germline values: CDR1 SNHLY, CDR2 FYNNEI. The CDR3 extends over 12 amino acids. With 7 bases removed from V and 2 bases from J, the gap between germline ends came to 9 bases. CDR3 loop: CASTEGTYEQYF. For the CDR3, the DNA is TGTGCCAGCACGGAGGGGACCTACGAGCAGTACTTC.

V is TRBV27 and J is TRBJ1-1, with 7 bases lining up with TRBD1. The CDR3 contains 16 residues. The V segment lost 2 bases and the J segment 4 bases; nucleotides outside the gene matches: 10. CDR1 and CDR2 (germline): MNHEY, SMNVEV (reference sequence). CDR3 DNA: TGTGCCAGCAGTTTAGGGACAGCCCCGCTACGCACTGAAGCTTTCTTT. This encodes CASSLGTAPLRTEAFF.

The chain is built from TRBV4-2 and TRBJ2-7, with TRBD2 matching over 7 bases. After removal of 0 bases from V and 4 bases from J, the junction contained 9 bases not matched to a gene. Germline CDR1 is LGHNA and CDR2 is YNFKEQ. The CDR3 covers 16 residues. The CDR3 loop reads CASSQEAGVPSYEQYF. CDR3 nucleotides: TGTGCCAGCAGCCAAGAGGCGGGAGTGCCCTCTTACGAGCAGTACTTC.

V and J are TRBV28 and TRBJ1-2; tentatively, D is TRBD1 (6 bases). The length of the CDR3 is 12 residues. CDR1 and CDR2 from the germline V gene are MDHEN and SYDVKM. The V end lost 2 bases, the J end lost 5 bases, and 6 bases lay between the germline ends. This chain's CDR3 is CASSLRGYGYTF. The CDR3 DNA follows: TGTGCCAGCAGTTTAAGGGGGTATGGCTACACCTTC.

V usage is TRBV27 and J usage is TRBJ1-1; tentatively, D is TRBD1 (6 bases). This CDR3 has 11 amino acids. Germline CDR1 and CDR2: MNHEY and SMNVEV (reference sequence). The V and J ends lost 7 bases and 11 bases respectively, with 14 bases between them. Here the CDR3 reads CASILRGAAFF. The CDR3 DNA is TGTGCCAGCATCCTCAGGGGTGCGGCTTTCTTT.

The genes are TRBV7-9 and TRBJ2-1; 8 bases fit TRBD2. This CDR3 comprises 13 residues. J lost 9 bases, V lost 4 bases, and 5 bases had no gene match. Per the germline V gene, CDR1 is SEHNR and CDR2 is FQNEAQ (reference sequence). CDR3 protein: CASSSGGASEQFF. The CDR3 bases are TGTGCCAGCAGCTCCGGGGGGGCGAGTGAGCAGTTCTTC.

This chain joins TRBV24-1 and TRBJ2-5; no definite D call. Germline V gene data show CDR1 as KGHDR and CDR2 as SFDVKD. Trimming removed 2 bases from V and 1 base from J, with 13 bases in between. The CDR3 consists of 16 residues. In DNA form, the CDR3 reads TGTGCCACCAGTGATTCATCCGGAGTACCCCAAGAGACCCAGTACTTC. Translated: CATSDSSGVPQETQYF.

A single count supports this clone. This chain joins TRBV4-2 and TRBJ2-2; the D gene is possibly TRBD2 (6 bases). Germline V gene sequence: CDR1 LGHNA, CDR2 YNFKEQ. The length of the CDR3 is 15 residues. Trimming pared 0 bases from V and 7 bases from J, leaving 12 bases between. Here the CDR3 DNA reads TGTGCCAGCAGCCAAGATTGGGCGGGAAGCGGGGAGCTGTTTTTT. Translation: CASSQDWAGSGELFF.

This chain connects TRBV7-3 to TRBJ2-1, with a weak D call TRBD2 (6 bases). Looked up from germline, CDR1 is SGHTA and CDR2 is FQGTGA. The length of the CDR3 is 16 residues. Deletions cut 5 bases from V and 4 bases from J, with 18 bases between. The chain's CDR3 is CASSPRPQGGYNEQFF. CDR3 bases: TGTGCCAGCAGCCCACGACCGCAGGGAGGTTACAATGAGCAGTTCTTC.

CDR3 nucleotides: TGTGCCAGCAGCTTAAGACTCGACGCTGAAGCTTTCTTT. Protein product: CASSLRLDAEAFF. The chain has TRBV7-9 and TRBJ1-1, with unresolved D. Germline-derived CDR1 and CDR2 are SEHNR and FQNEAQ (reference sequence). This CDR3 region has 13 residues. Trimming shortened V by 2 bases and J by 6 bases, and 10 bases separated the two germline ends.

The chain joins TRBV19 to TRBJ1-5, with 10 bases that match TRBD1. The CDR3 extends over 18 amino acids. The V and J ends lost 4 bases and 7 bases, in that order; junction bases with no gene match: 16. CDR1 is LNHDA and CDR2 is SQIVND in the germline V gene (reference sequence). CDR3 loop: CASSRLFFGQGVSQPQHF. The CDR3 nucleotides read TGTGCCAGTAGTAGGCTTTTTTTCGGACAGGGGGTGAGCCAGCCCCAGCATTTT. Together with reference TRBV19 and TRBJ1-5, the CDR3 gives the full variable domain: DGGITQSPKYLFRKEGQNVTLSCEQNLNHDAMYWYRQDPGQGLRLIYYSQIVNDFQKGDIAEGYSVSREKKESFPLTVTSAQKNPTAFYLCASSRLFFGQGVSQPQHFGDGTRLSIL.

This clone was seen more than once but under ten times. This rearrangement joins TRBV7-2 to TRBJ1-1; D ambiguous. The CDR3 has 14 residues. V shed 3 bases and J shed 0 bases, with 8 bases lying between them. Germline values: CDR1 SGHTA, CDR2 FQGNSA. The CDR3 protein is CASSLHGMNTEAFF. The CDR3 DNA follows: TGTGCCAGCAGCTTGCACGGGATGAACACTGAAGCTTTCTTT.

The rearrangement joins TRBV7-2 to TRBJ2-1; 9 bases align to TRBD2. Trimming removed 5 bases from V and 4 bases from J; junction bases left unmatched: 9. The CDR3 contains 16 residues. CDR1 and CDR2 (germline): SGHTA, FQGNSA. The CDR3 DNA reads as TGTGCCAGCAGCCAGCGCGGGAGGGCCGGATACAATGAGCAGTTCTTC. Residues: CASSQRGRAGYNEQFF.

The V and J genes are TRBV18 and TRBJ2-4; D is unresolved. Germline V gene data show CDR1 as KGHSH and CDR2 as LQKENI. The CDR3 length is 16 residues. Trimming cost V 2 bases and J 0 bases, with 11 bases left between them. The CDR3 DNA reads as TGTGCCAGCTCACCAAACGGTGGGCTAGCCAAAAACATTCAGTACTTC. Translation gives CASSPNGGLAKNIQYF.

A few counts support this clone. The chain uses TRBV15 and TRBJ2-4, with 7 bases matching TRBD1. CDR3 length: 16 amino acids. Germline CDR1 is LNHNV and CDR2 is YYDKDF (reference sequence). Unmatched junction bases numbered 7, after V lost 5 bases and J lost 0 bases. The CDR3 nucleotides are TGTGCCACCAGCCCGGACAGGCTGCTAGCCAAAAACATTCAGTACTTC. The encoded protein is CATSPDRLLAKNIQYF.

The J gene is TRBJ1-3, the V gene TRBV6-1; 7 nucleotides align to TRBD1. In germline, CDR1 is MNHNS, CDR2 SASEGT. Trimming cost V 0 bases and J 7 bases; bases outside gene matches: 9. CDR3 length equals 16 residues. CDR3 amino acids: CASSEAFVGGPNTIYF. Written as DNA, the CDR3 is TGTGCCAGCAGTGAAGCATTCGTAGGGGGCCCGAACACCATATATTTT.

The rearrangement joins TRBV19 to TRBJ2-1; 7 bases agree with TRBD2. The CDR3 has 15 residues. Trimming removed 6 bases from V and 5 bases from J; junction bases left unmatched: 10. Germline assignment: CDR1 LNHDA and CDR2 SQIVND (reference sequence). The CDR3 loop reads CASRLGGSGHNEQFF. CDR3 in DNA: TGTGCCAGTAGGCTGGGGGGGAGCGGACACAATGAGCAGTTCTTC. Supplemented by reference TRBV19 and TRBJ2-1, the full variable domain reads DGGITQSPKYLFRKEGQNVTLSCEQNLNHDAMYWYRQDPGQGLRLIYYSQIVNDFQKGDIAEGYSVSREKKESFPLTVTSAQKNPTAFYLCASRLGGSGHNEQFFGPGTRLTVL.

This sequence joins TRBV18 and TRBJ2-4; TRBD1 agrees at 8 bases. Germline CDR1 reads KGHSH; CDR2 reads LQKENI. Trimming removed 6 bases from V and 3 bases from J; junction bases left unmatched: 1. This CDR3 comprises 13 residues. In DNA, the CDR3 is TGTGCCAGCTCGGGACAGGACAAAAACATTCAGTACTTC. Translation: CASSGQDKNIQYF.